This T cell receptor beta chain was identified during a study of identical twins. This CDR3 contains 14 residues. V was trimmed by 5 bases and J by 1 base, leaving 14 bases between them. Germline V lookup: CDR1 DFQATT, CDR2 SNEGSKA (reference sequence). Study-wide results and caveats: Cord blood's abundant beta clonotypes had fewer insertions, unlike memory repertoires.

A remark on this clonotype: Its antigen is undetermined.

TCRdb called the 5' RACE reads again in MiXCR, with one record for every CDR3 protein. The sample shows about 520,000 distinct CDR3 sequences, 20% to 25% of them seen only once. With no exceptions, donors were healthy Caucasians. In addition, the sample was reused for a study of T cells expressing NK-cell markers. That source adds: Only alpha-beta TCR T cells were sorted in several experiments, using an anti-gamma-delta TCR antibody.

The receptor was isolated from a woman aged 18-35 years in good health. The sequenced sample was CD4+ T cells sorted from blood. This chain joins TRBV20-1 and TRBJ1-2, with D possibly TRBD1 on 5 matching bases. The CDR3 reads CSAPRRDFNYGYTF. CDR3 in DNA: TGCAGTGCTCCGCGGAGGGACTTTAACTATGGCTACACCTTC.